This T cell receptor beta chain appears in the sequencing data of a study of long-term antiretroviral therapy in people with HIV. As concerns this clone: Its antigen is as yet unknown.

Findings and caveats of the study: Dominant in the repertoire at all time points were clones expanded before ART.

The CDR3 contains 18 residues. Germline V gene lookup returns CDR1 MNHEY and CDR2 SMNVEV (reference sequence). The junction had 11 bases not matched to a gene; V was cut back by 5 bases and J by 2 bases. Running of the v3.0 immunoSEQ assay took place at survey level. Clones were sequenced by immunoSEQ multiplex PCR, and TCRdb holds only the in-frame ones, with some missing. The sample shows 25,000 to 35,000 clones, 70% to 90% of them seen only once. The chain couples TRBV27 to TRBJ2-1, with TRBD2 identical over 11 bases. The sample here was unsorted PBMCs, taken 0.8 years before starting antiretroviral therapy. The receptor's source is a man younger than 35 with HIV. The CDR3 nucleotides are TGTGCCAGCAGTAGTCGGGGACTAGCGGAAGAAGCCTACAATGAGCAGTTCTTC. Translating it yields CASSSRGLAEEAYNEQFF.